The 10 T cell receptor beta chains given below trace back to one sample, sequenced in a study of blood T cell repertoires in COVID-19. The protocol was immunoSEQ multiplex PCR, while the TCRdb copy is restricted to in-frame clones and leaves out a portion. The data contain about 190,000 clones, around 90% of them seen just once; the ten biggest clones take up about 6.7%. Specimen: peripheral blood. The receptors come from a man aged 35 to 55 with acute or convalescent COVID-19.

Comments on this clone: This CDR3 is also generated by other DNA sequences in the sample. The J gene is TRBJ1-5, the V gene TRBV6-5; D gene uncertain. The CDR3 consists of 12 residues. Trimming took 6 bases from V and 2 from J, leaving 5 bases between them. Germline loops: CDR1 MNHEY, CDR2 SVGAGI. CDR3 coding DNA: TGTGCCAGCAGCCCAGGCAATCAGCCCCAGCATTTT. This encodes CASSPGNQPQHF.

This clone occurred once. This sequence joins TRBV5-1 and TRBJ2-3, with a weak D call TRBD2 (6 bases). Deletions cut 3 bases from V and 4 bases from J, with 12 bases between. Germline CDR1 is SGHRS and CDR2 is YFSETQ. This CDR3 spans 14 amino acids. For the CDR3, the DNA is TGCGCCAGCAGCTCAACTACTAGCTCAGATACGCAGTATTTT. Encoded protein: CASSSTTSSDTQYF.

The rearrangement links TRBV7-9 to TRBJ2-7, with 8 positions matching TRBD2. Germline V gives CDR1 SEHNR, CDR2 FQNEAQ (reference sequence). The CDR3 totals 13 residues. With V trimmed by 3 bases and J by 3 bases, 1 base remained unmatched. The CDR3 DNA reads TGTGCCAGCAGCTTTGCGGGGGGCTACGAGCAGTACTTC. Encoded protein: CASSFAGGYEQYF.

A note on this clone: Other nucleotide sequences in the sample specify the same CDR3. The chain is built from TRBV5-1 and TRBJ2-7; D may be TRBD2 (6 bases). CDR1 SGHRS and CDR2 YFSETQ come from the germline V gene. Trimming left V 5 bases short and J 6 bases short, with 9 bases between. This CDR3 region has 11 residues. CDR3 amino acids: CASRTGGEQYF. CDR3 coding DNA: TGCGCCAGCAGGACCGGGGGCGAGCAGTACTTC.

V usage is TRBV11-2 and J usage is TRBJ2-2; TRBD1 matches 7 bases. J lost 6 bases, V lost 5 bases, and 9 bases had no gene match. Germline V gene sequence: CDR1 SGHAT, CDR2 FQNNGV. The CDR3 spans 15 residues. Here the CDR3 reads CASSRDRVSAGELFF. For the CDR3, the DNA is TGTGCCAGCAGCCGAGACAGGGTATCTGCCGGGGAGCTGTTTTTT.

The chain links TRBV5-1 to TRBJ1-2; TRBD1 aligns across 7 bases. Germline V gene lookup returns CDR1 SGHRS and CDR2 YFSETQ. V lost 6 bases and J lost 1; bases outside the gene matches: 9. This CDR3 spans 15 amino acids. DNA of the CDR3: TGCGCCAGCAACCCCGACGGGACAGTTAACTATGGCTACACCTTC. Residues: CASNPDGTVNYGYTF.

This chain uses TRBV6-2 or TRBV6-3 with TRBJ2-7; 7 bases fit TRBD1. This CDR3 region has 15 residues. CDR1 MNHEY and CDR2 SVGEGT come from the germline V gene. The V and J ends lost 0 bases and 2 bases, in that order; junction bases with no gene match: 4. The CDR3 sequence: CASSYSRDRTYEQYF. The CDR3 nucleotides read TGTGCCAGCAGTTACTCTAGGGACAGAACCTACGAGCAGTACTTC.

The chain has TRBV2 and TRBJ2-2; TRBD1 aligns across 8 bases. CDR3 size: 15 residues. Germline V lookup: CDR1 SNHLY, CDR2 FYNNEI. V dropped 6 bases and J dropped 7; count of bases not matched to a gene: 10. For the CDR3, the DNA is TGTGCCAGCAGATCGGCAGGGGGCGCTGGCGGGGAGCTGTTTTTT. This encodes CASRSAGGAGGELFF.

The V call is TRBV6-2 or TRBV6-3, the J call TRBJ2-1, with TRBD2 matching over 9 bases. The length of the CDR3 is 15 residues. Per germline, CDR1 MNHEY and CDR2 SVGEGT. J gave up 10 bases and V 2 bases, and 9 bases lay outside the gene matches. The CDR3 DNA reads TGTGCCAGCAGTTACCTAGCGGGGTCTCAGGGGGAGCAGTTCTTC. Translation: CASSYLAGSQGEQFF.

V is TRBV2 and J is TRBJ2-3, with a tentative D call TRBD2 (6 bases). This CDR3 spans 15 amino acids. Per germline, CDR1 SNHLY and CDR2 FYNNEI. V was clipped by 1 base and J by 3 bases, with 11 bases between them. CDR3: CASSEVRGWTDTQYF. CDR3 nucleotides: TGTGCCAGCAGTGAAGTACGGGGGTGGACAGATACGCAGTATTTT. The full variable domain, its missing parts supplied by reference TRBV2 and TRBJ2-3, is EPEVTQTPSHQVTQMGQEVILRCVPISNHLYFYWYRQILGQKVEFLVSFYNNEISEKSEIFDDQFSVERPDGSNFTLKIRSTKLEDSAMYFCASSEVRGWTDTQYFGPGTRLTVL.